These 20 T cell receptor beta chains came from one sample sequenced in a study of shared clonotypes between healthy human individuals. Sequencing was performed with immunoSEQ multiplex PCR; in TCRdb, only in-frame clones are kept and a portion is missing. The table shows some 790,000 clones, with over 60% occurring only once. Source material: memory CD4+ T cells sorted from blood. As for subset: CD45RA-negative fraction. These receptors all stem from a woman aged 25 to 39 in good health.

This clone was counted between two and nine times. V is TRBV28 and J is TRBJ2-3, with TRBD1 identical over 9 bases. With V trimmed by 8 bases and J by 0 bases, 6 bases remained unmatched. The CDR3 length is 15 residues. The germline V gene has CDR1 MDHEN and CDR2 SYDVKM. The CDR3 here is CASSRDRASTDTQYF. In DNA form, the CDR3 reads TGTGCCAGCTCCCGGGACAGGGCTAGCACAGATACGCAGTATTTT.

This chain connects TRBV27 to TRBJ1-2; 7 bases map to TRBD1. V lost 4 bases to trimming and J lost 6 bases; unmatched junction nucleotides: 14. The CDR3 contains 16 residues. Germline-derived CDR1 and CDR2 are MNHEY and SMNVEV (reference sequence). DNA for the CDR3: TGTGCCAGCAGTTCACCATCACCGACAGGGTGGGATGGCTACACCTTC. The encoded protein is CASSSPSPTGWDGYTF.

The rearrangement joins TRBV5-8 to TRBJ1-3; D is unresolved. The CDR3 is 15 amino acids. The germline V and J ends were trimmed by 0 bases and 8 bases, with 15 bases remaining between them. Per the germline V gene, CDR1 is SGHTS and CDR2 is YDEGEE. Here the CDR3 reads CASSLAVWRADTIYF. CDR3 coding DNA: TGTGCCAGCAGCTTGGCCGTGTGGAGGGCAGACACCATATATTTT.

This rearrangement joins TRBV4-1 to TRBJ2-7; 9 nucleotides line up with TRBD1. CDR3 length equals 16 residues. The V segment lost 1 base and the J segment 3 bases; nucleotides outside the gene matches: 7. Germline CDR1 is MGHRA and CDR2 is YSYEKL. CDR3 protein: CASSQAPGTGNYEQYF. As DNA, the CDR3 is TGCGCCAGCAGCCAAGCCCCCGGGACAGGGAACTACGAGCAGTACTTC.

V usage is TRBV27 and J usage is TRBJ2-2, with a possible D match to TRBD1 (5 bases). The V and J ends lost 6 bases and 3 bases respectively, with 23 bases between them. Germline CDR1 reads MNHEY; CDR2 reads SMNVEV (reference sequence). The CDR3 covers 18 residues. Written as DNA, the CDR3 is TGTGCCAGCAGCTATTTAGGGGCCAGAGGTCAGGACACCGGGGAGCTGTTTTTT. It specifies CASSYLGARGQDTGELFF.

This clone has a handful of counts. This sample also contains other DNA sequences that code for the same CDR3. The genes are TRBV5-1 and TRBJ2-1, with 8 bases identical to TRBD2. The germline V gene has CDR1 SGHRS and CDR2 YFSETQ. There are 15 residues in the CDR3. Trimming removed 0 bases from V and 3 bases from J; junction bases left unmatched: 2. CDR3 loop: CASSLGSGSYNEQFF. The DNA for the CDR3 is TGCGCCAGCAGCTTGGGAAGCGGGAGCTACAATGAGCAGTTCTTC.

The V gene is TRBV9, the J gene TRBJ1-2, with TRBD1 matching over 7 bases. The CDR3 has 18 amino acids. The germline gives CDR1 SGDLS, CDR2 YYNGEE. The V segment lost 4 bases and the J segment 4 bases; nucleotides outside the gene matches: 19. CDR3 coding DNA: TGTGCCAGCAGCTCGAGTTTGGGGTCAGGGGGATATGGCTATGGCTACACCTTC. It yields the protein CASSSSLGSGGYGYGYTF.

The rearrangement joins TRBV2 to TRBJ1-2; 8 nucleotides line up with TRBD1. The CDR3 consists of 14 residues. Per the germline V gene, CDR1 is SNHLY and CDR2 is FYNNEI. The junction had 6 bases not matched to a gene; V was cut back by 4 bases and J by 5 bases. CDR3 residues: CASSGLQGAYGYTF. CDR3 DNA: TGTGCCAGCAGTGGGCTCCAGGGGGCGTATGGCTACACCTTC. Full variable domain (outside the CDR3, taken from reference TRBV2 and TRBJ1-2): EPEVTQTPSHQVTQMGQEVILRCVPISNHLYFYWYRQILGQKVEFLVSFYNNEISEKSEIFDDQFSVERPDGSNFTLKIRSTKLEDSAMYFCASSGLQGAYGYTFGSGTRLTVV.

The chain combines TRBV21-1 with TRBJ2-7; no DNA check was done on the table's D call, TRBD2. TRBV21-1 is listed as a pseudogene. The CDR3 runs 20 residues. As DNA, the CDR3 is TGTGCCAGCAGCAAAACGTACCCCGAGACTAGCGGGAGGTCGGGGGGCGAGCAGTACTTC. As protein: CASSKTYPETSGRSGGEQYF.

CDR3 loop: CASRGGLAGGKRTGELFF. CDR3 in DNA: TGTGCCAGCAGGGGGGGACTAGCGGGAGGGAAGCGGACCGGGGAGCTGTTTTTT. The rearrangement joins TRBV28 to TRBJ2-2, with TRBD2 identical over 16 bases. The junction had 9 bases not matched to a gene; V was cut back by 6 bases and J by 5 bases. Per germline, CDR1 MDHEN and CDR2 SYDVKM. The CDR3 consists of 18 residues.

This chain joins TRBV30 and TRBJ1-4; D is unclear. The CDR3 spans 14 residues. V gave up 2 bases and J gave up 3 bases, with 10 bases separating them. In germline, CDR1 is GTSNPN, CDR2 SVGIG (reference sequence). CDR3 region: CAWSSRGSNEKLFF. CDR3 nucleotides: TGTGCCTGGAGTTCCCGGGGTTCTAATGAAAAACTGTTTTTT.

The CDR3 DNA reads as TGTGCCAGCAGTGATCCGGGACTAGCGGGAGGGGGCGTCGGGGAGCTGTTTTTT. Its protein product is CASSDPGLAGGGVGELFF. J is TRBJ2-2 and V is TRBV6-1, with TRBD2 matching over 16 bases. Germline CDR1 is MNHNS and CDR2 is SASEGT. V lost 3 bases and J lost 7; bases outside the gene matches: 8. There are 18 residues in the CDR3.

This chain connects TRBV28 to TRBJ2-7; TRBD2 is a possible D gene (6 bases). Germline V gene data show CDR1 as MDHEN and CDR2 as SYDVKM. The CDR3 sequence is 14 residues long. The V gene lost 10 bases and the J gene lost 3 bases, with 19 bases spanning the gap. CDR3 coding DNA: TGTGCCACCCTCGAAGGAGGGAAGATCTACGAGCAGTACTTC. Encoded protein: CATLEGGKIYEQYF.

V is TRBV27 and J is TRBJ2-2; 7 nucleotides agree with TRBD1. The CDR3 loop spans 15 amino acids. CDR1 and CDR2 (germline): MNHEY, SMNVEV (reference sequence). V shed 5 bases and J 6 bases; nucleotides not matched to a gene: 9. The CDR3 DNA reads TGTGCCAGCAGTCCGATGACAGGGATCTCCGGGGAGCTGTTTTTT. Amino acid sequence: CASSPMTGISGELFF.

The chain is built from TRBV19 and TRBJ1-3; D is unresolved. This CDR3 has 15 amino acids. V was cut by 5 bases and J by 4 bases, with 15 bases left in between. Germline V lookup: CDR1 LNHDA, CDR2 SQIVND (reference sequence). The CDR3 region is CASSVSPARGNTIYF. Written as DNA, the CDR3 is TGTGCCAGTAGTGTCTCTCCGGCCCGGGGAAACACCATATATTTT.

There are a few counts of this clone. V usage is TRBV6-6 and J usage is TRBJ1-5; D remains unclear. The V and J ends lost 5 bases and 8 bases respectively, with 10 bases between them. The CDR3 runs to 12 residues. Germline-derived CDR1 and CDR2 are MNHNY and SVGAGI (reference sequence). As DNA, the CDR3 is TGTGCCAGCAGTACTAGTCAGAAGCCCCAGCATTTT. Translated, it gives CASSTSQKPQHF.

This clone appeared a single time. Relative to the germline gene, one junction end is altered; a read error may explain this. The chain links TRBV13 to TRBJ2-7, with D perhaps matching TRBD1 (6 bases). Germline V CDR1 and CDR2: PRHDT, FYEKMQ (reference sequence). The CDR3 totals 13 residues. This chain's CDR3 is CASSLGTILEQYF. In nucleotides, the CDR3 is TGTGCCAGCAGCCTAGGGACAATTCTAGAGCAGTACTTC.

The rearrangement uses TRBV6-6 and TRBJ2-3; D perhaps matches TRBD1 (6 bases). The CDR3 is 14 residues long. The V and J ends lost 5 bases and 4 bases respectively, with 13 bases between them. Germline V gene data show CDR1 as MNHNY and CDR2 as SVGAGI (reference sequence). CDR3 DNA sequence: TGTGCCAGCAGTATAAACAGGGTCTCAGATACGCAGTATTTT. This encodes CASSINRVSDTQYF.

This clone was counted at least ten times. The rearrangement joins TRBV6-4 to TRBJ1-6; D is ambiguous. The CDR3 spans 14 residues. Trimming cost V 1 base and J 7 bases, with 8 bases left between them. Germline values: CDR1 MRHNA, CDR2 SNTAGT. DNA for the CDR3: TGTGCCAGCAGTGACTACGCAGCAAATTCACCCCTCCACTTT. Encoded protein: CASSDYAANSPLHF.

The V gene is TRBV30, the J gene TRBJ2-7; TRBD2 matches at 7 bases. Germline CDR1 GTSNPN, CDR2 SVGIG (reference sequence). The trim removed 3 bases at V and 5 bases at J, leaving 10 bases unmatched. The length of the CDR3 is 14 residues. Here the CDR3 reads CAWSAGGSKHEQYF. CDR3 nucleotides: TGTGCCTGGAGCGCCGGGGGGAGTAAACACGAGCAGTACTTC. The full variable domain, its missing parts supplied by reference TRBV30 and TRBJ2-7, is SQTIHQWPATLVQPVGSPLSLECTVEGTSNPNLYWYRQAAGRGLQLLFYSVGIGQISSEVPQNLSASRPQDRQFILSSKKLLLSDSGFYLCAWSAGGSKHEQYFGPGTRLTVT.